Listed here are 27 T cell receptor beta chains from one sample, sequenced in a study of T cells in Graves' hyperthyroidism and ophthalmopathy. The investigators amplified TCR beta CDR3 regions from RNA transcripts. The primer set for the first-round RT-PCR of the TCR CDR3 was HTBI. Via MiXCR, TCRdb re-called the multiplex PCR reads, giving one row per CDR3 protein. The sample consists of around 400,000 distinct CDR3 sequences, around 15% of them appearing once. The sequencing sample was made of blood. These receptors were obtained from a woman in her sixties with Graves' ophthalmopathy.

This clonotype has ten or more counts. The CDR3 protein is CASSLVGGPYEQYF. In DNA form, the CDR3 reads TGCGCCAGCAGCTTGGTGGGGGGGCCCTACGAGCAGTACTTC. The chain has TRBV5-1 and TRBJ2-7, with D maybe TRBD2 (7 bases). Germline V CDR1 and CDR2: SGHRS, YFSETQ. V was cut by 0 bases and J by 2 bases, with 9 bases left in between. The CDR3 spans 14 residues.

This clonotype was detected ten times or more. The chain employs TRBV27 and TRBJ2-1; no clear D gene. The CDR3 sequence is 12 residues long. V was shortened by 8 bases and J by 10 bases, with 15 bases between the two germline ends. CDR1 and CDR2 (germline): MNHEY, SMNVEV (reference sequence). The chain's CDR3 is CASGPRGGEQFF. In DNA, the CDR3 is TGTGCCAGCGGGCCTCGTGGTGGGGAGCAGTTCTTC.

In the case of this clonotype: Germline is not matched at one junction end, which may reflect a read error. This rearrangement joins TRBV29-1 to TRBJ2-3; no firm D call. CDR1 SQVTM and CDR2 ANQGSEA come from the germline V gene. The CDR3 is 13 amino acids. Here the CDR3 reads CSFDGTGTDTQYF. Here the CDR3 DNA reads TGCAGCTTTGATGGAACAGGCACAGATACGCAGTATTTT.

The chain employs TRBV2 and TRBJ2-5, with no clear D. The CDR3 loop spans 11 amino acids. V lost 4 bases to trimming and J lost 12 bases, with 12 bases between them. CDR1 is SNHLY, CDR2 FYNNEI, per germline. This CDR3 reads CASSVLAAEYF. The CDR3 DNA is TGTGCCAGCAGTGTACTGGCAGCTGAGTACTTC.

V is TRBV29-1 and J is TRBJ1-3; possibly TRBD1 for D (5 bases). This CDR3 has 15 amino acids. Germline values: CDR1 SQVTM, CDR2 ANQGSEA. V gave up 7 bases and J gave up 1 base, with 17 bases separating them. The CDR3 protein is CSAYRQSQSGNTIYF. CDR3 coding DNA: TGCAGCGCCTATAGACAGTCTCAGTCTGGAAACACCATATATTTT.

The chain uses TRBV28 and TRBJ1-1; D is unclear. The CDR3 is 11 residues long. V was cut by 11 bases and J by 4 bases, with 11 bases left in between. Germline V gene lookup returns CDR1 MDHEN and CDR2 SYDVKM. The DNA for the CDR3 is TGTGCCTCGGTGCGGGTCACTGAAGCTTTCTTT. As protein: CASVRVTEAFF. The complete variable domain, with remaining parts taken from reference TRBV28 and TRBJ1-1, reads DVKVTQSSRYLVKRTGEKVFLECVQDMDHENMFWYRQDPGLGLRLIYFSYDVKMKEKGDIPEGYSVSREKKERFSLILESASTNQTSMYLCASVRVTEAFFGQGTRLTVV.

Ten or more counts support this clonotype. The chain uses TRBV12-3 or TRBV12-4 and TRBJ2-2; D may be TRBD1 (6 bases). V gave up 8 bases and J gave up 0 bases, with 7 bases separating them. The CDR3 runs to 13 residues. The CDR3 DNA follows: TGTGCCAGCCGACAGGCGAACACCGGGGAGCTGTTTTTT. This sequence encodes CASRQANTGELFF.

This clonotype was counted at least ten times. The rearrangement joins TRBV2 to TRBJ2-1; weak D call: TRBD2 (6 bases). The ends were cut back, 3 bases at V and 5 bases at J, with 14 bases in the middle. The CDR3 is 15 residues long. In germline, CDR1 is SNHLY, CDR2 FYNNEI. The CDR3 reads CASSDAPGRNNEQFF. For the CDR3, the DNA is TGTGCCAGCAGTGACGCCCCCGGGAGAAACAATGAGCAGTTCTTC.

The table lists this clonotype with a few counts. The chain combines TRBV19 with TRBJ2-7; D not certain. The CDR3 has 14 amino acids. Germline V lookup: CDR1 LNHDA, CDR2 SQIVND (reference sequence). V lost 5 bases to trimming and J lost 3 bases, with 14 bases between them. Here the CDR3 reads CASSPGQVGYEQYF. CDR3 bases: TGTGCCAGTAGTCCCGGCCAGGTAGGCTACGAGCAGTACTTC.

Comments on this clonotype: Germline and junction disagree at one end, which may indicate a read error. The chain is built from TRBV25-1 and TRBJ2-5; D gene uncertain. The germline gives CDR1 MGHDK, CDR2 SYGVNS. This CDR3 comprises 15 residues. CDR3 loop: CASSEYDRGGETQYF. The CDR3 coding sequence is TGTGCCAGCAGTGAATATGACCGAGGCGGAGAGACCCAGTACTTT.

V and J are TRBV2 and TRBJ2-2, with 10 bases identical to TRBD1. The length of the CDR3 is 15 residues. CDR1 and CDR2 (germline): SNHLY, FYNNEI. V gave up 6 bases and J gave up 6 bases; unmatched junction bases: 7. The CDR3 sequence is CASRETGTGAGELFF. CDR3 in DNA: TGTGCCAGCAGAGAGACTGGGACAGGGGCCGGGGAGCTGTTTTTT.

This chain uses TRBV20-1 with TRBJ2-1, with D maybe TRBD2 (6 bases). This CDR3 spans 14 amino acids. Germline values: CDR1 DFQATT, CDR2 SNEGSKA (reference sequence). In DNA form, the CDR3 reads TGCAGCGCGGGGAGCGGTAGCTCCTACAATGAGCAGTTCTTC. Translating gives CSAGSGSSYNEQFF.

V and J are TRBV6-1 and TRBJ2-3, with 9 bases matching TRBD1. V lost 5 bases to trimming and J lost 6 bases; unmatched junction nucleotides: 6. The CDR3 runs 14 residues. Germline CDR1 reads MNHNS; CDR2 reads SASEGT. The DNA of the CDR3 is TGTGCCAGCAGTAGGGGACAGGGATCCGATACGCAGTATTTT. Protein product: CASSRGQGSDTQYF.

This clonotype has at least ten counts. V usage is TRBV20-1 and J usage is TRBJ1-5; D gene ambiguous. The V end was cut by 2 bases, the J end by 4 bases, with 9 bases between. The CDR3 has 13 residues. The germline CDR1 and CDR2 sequences are DFQATT and SNEGSKA (reference sequence). This CDR3 is CSARPPGNQPQHF. CDR3 sequence (DNA): TGCAGTGCTAGACCTCCCGGGAATCAGCCCCAGCATTTT.

The CDR3 sequence: CSVATSYQETQYF. The CDR3 nucleotides are TGCAGCGTTGCAACATCGTACCAAGAGACCCAGTACTTC. V gene TRBV29-1 combines with J gene TRBJ2-5; D remains unclear. Trimming took off 4 bases at V and 0 bases at J, with 9 bases between the two ends. CDR1 SQVTM and CDR2 ANQGSEA come from the germline V gene. This CDR3 has 13 residues.

The table lists this clonotype with many counts. J is TRBJ2-3 and V is TRBV11-3; TRBD1 matches 8 bases. The CDR3 totals 17 residues. In germline, CDR1 is SGHNT, CDR2 YENEEA. Trimming cost V 4 bases and J 0 bases; bases outside gene matches: 9. The CDR3 region is CASSSGQGLLSTDTQYF. CDR3 sequence (DNA): TGTGCCAGCAGCTCCGGACAGGGACTTCTTAGCACAGATACGCAGTATTTT.

This clonotype has a count of ten or more. The genes are TRBV28 and TRBJ2-1; no definite D call. V was pared by 6 bases and J by 6 bases, with 6 bases between. CDR1 and CDR2 (germline): MDHEN, SYDVKM. This CDR3 comprises 11 residues. CDR3 DNA sequence: TGTGCCAGCAGCTTAAGCAATGAGCAGTTCTTC. The encoded protein is CASSLSNEQFF.

The rearrangement links TRBV7-9 to TRBJ2-7, with TRBD2 identical over 10 bases. Germline CDR1 reads SEHNR; CDR2 reads FQNEAQ (reference sequence). Trimming removed 5 bases from V and 5 bases from J; junction bases left unmatched: 6. The CDR3 sequence is 14 residues long. The CDR3 loop is CASSLGLAAHEQYF. DNA of the CDR3: TGTGCCAGCAGCCTCGGACTAGCGGCCCACGAGCAGTACTTC.

This clonotype was detected many times. CDR3 DNA: TGCAGTGCTTGGGACATCAACACTGAAGCTTTCTTT. Encoded protein: CSAWDINTEAFF. The chain recombines TRBV20-1 with TRBJ1-1, with D possibly TRBD1 on 6 matching bases. Trimming cost V 5 bases and J 2 bases, with 9 bases left between them. The CDR3 is made up of 12 amino acids. The germline CDR1 and CDR2 sequences are DFQATT and SNEGSKA (reference sequence).

This clonotype was seen only a few times. The chain recombines TRBV15 with TRBJ2-2, with D possibly being TRBD1 or TRBD2 (6 bases each). This CDR3 comprises 14 residues. CDR1 is LNHNV, CDR2 YYDKDF, per germline (reference sequence). Trimming removed 7 bases at V and 1 base at J, with 10 bases between. CDR3 sequence (DNA): TGTGCCACCAAAGGGGGAGGGAACACCGGGGAGCTGTTTTTT. Translation: CATKGGGNTGELFF.

The sample holds many counts of this clonotype. Here the CDR3 reads CASSLSGTSGYEQYF. DNA for the CDR3: TGTGCCAGCAGTTTATCCGGGACTAGCGGGTACGAGCAGTACTTC. The V call is TRBV27, the J call TRBJ2-7, with 12 bases matching TRBD2. Germline trimming cut 0 bases from V and 4 bases from J; bases unmatched to any gene: 1. Germline CDR1 reads MNHEY; CDR2 reads SMNVEV (reference sequence). The CDR3 covers 15 residues.

This clonotype was seen ten or more times. The chain links TRBV13 to TRBJ2-3, with D tentatively TRBD2 (6 bases). CDR3 size: 12 residues. Germline CDR1 reads PRHDT; CDR2 reads FYEKMQ (reference sequence). The V gene lost 5 bases and the J gene lost 9 bases, with 12 bases spanning the gap. The CDR3 is CASSPSGETQYF. The DNA for the CDR3 is TGTGCCAGCAGCCCTTCGGGAGAGACGCAGTATTTT.

This chain uses TRBV28 with TRBJ2-1; D gene uncertain. The length of the CDR3 is 12 residues. V lost 3 bases to trimming and J lost 5 bases, with 5 bases between them. Germline loops: CDR1 MDHEN, CDR2 SYDVKM. DNA of the CDR3: TGTGCCAGCAGTTTGGTGCACAATGAGCAGTTCTTC. Its translation: CASSLVHNEQFF.

This clonotype was observed a handful of times. V and J are TRBV29-1 and TRBJ2-1, with no clear D. The CDR3 is 13 amino acids. V gave up 0 bases and J gave up 8 bases, with 11 bases separating them. CDR1 is SQVTM, CDR2 ANQGSEA, per germline. CDR3 nucleotide sequence: TGCAGCGTTGAAGATTCAGGTCCGGATGAGCAGTTCTTC. Protein product: CSVEDSGPDEQFF.

Turning to this clonotype: This may be a read error, as it is one base from a much larger clone. The chain employs TRBV10-2 and TRBJ2-7; D may match TRBD1 or TRBD2 (5 bases each). The tail of the sequence fits TRBJ2-1 better, so the J call may be wrong. CDR3 length: 15 residues. Germline loops: CDR1 WSHSY, CDR2 SAAADI. The CDR3 loop is CASSDPGWESYEQFF. CDR3 sequence (DNA): TGCGCCAGCAGTGATCCAGGGTGGGAGTCCTACGAGCAGTTCTTC.

This clonotype was detected many times. This chain connects TRBV6-1 to TRBJ2-2; 8 bases line up with TRBD2. Per germline, CDR1 MNHNS and CDR2 SASEGT. Losses at the gene ends were 5 bases for V and 5 bases for J; bases not matched to a gene: 13. The CDR3 extends over 17 amino acids. The DNA of the CDR3 is TGTGCCAGCAGTCCCAGCCCCGGACTAGCTCGAACCGGGGAGCTGTTTTTT. This gives the protein CASSPSPGLARTGELFF.

This clonotype has at least ten counts. The chain uses TRBV28 and TRBJ2-1; 11 bases are shared with TRBD2. This CDR3 is built from 15 residues. Germline CDR1 reads MDHEN; CDR2 reads SYDVKM. V was pared by 6 bases and J by 6 bases, with 7 bases of the junction left unmatched. The CDR3 sequence: CASRLLAGGINEQFF. The DNA of the CDR3 is TGTGCCAGCAGACTCCTAGCGGGAGGAATCAATGAGCAGTTCTTC.